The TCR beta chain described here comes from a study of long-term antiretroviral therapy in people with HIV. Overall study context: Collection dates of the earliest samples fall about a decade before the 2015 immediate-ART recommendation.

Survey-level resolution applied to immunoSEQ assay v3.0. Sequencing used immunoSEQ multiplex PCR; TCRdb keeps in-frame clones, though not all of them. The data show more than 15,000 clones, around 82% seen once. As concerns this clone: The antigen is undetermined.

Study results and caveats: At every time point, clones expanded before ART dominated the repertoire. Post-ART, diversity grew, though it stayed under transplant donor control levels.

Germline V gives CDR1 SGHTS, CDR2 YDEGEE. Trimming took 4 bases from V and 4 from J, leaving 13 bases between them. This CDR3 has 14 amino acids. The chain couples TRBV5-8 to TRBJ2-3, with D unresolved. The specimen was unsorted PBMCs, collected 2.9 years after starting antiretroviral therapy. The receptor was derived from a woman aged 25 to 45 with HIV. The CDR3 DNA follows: TGTGCCAGCAGCCCCTACCGGGCCTCAGATACGCAGTATTTT. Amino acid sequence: CASSPYRASDTQYF.